The clone carrying this TCR beta chain was recorded a few times. Its antigen is unknown. Deletions cut 5 bases from V and 5 bases from J, with 16 bases between. This CDR3 is 15 amino acids long. The germline V gene has CDR1 SEHNR and CDR2 FQNEAQ (reference sequence). This entry belongs to a study of T cell repertoires in cytomegalovirus infection. Each CDR3 protein is one row after TCRdb ran MiXCR on the reads. The profile shows roughly 730,000 distinct CDR3 sequences, around 35% of them singletons. Specimen: cultured PBMCs, collected from culture after CMV antigen stimulation. The origin of this receptor is a human donor in good health (CMV status not recorded). Some clones in this sample may be carry-over from other donors' samples. V gene TRBV7-9 combines with J gene TRBJ1-5, with no clear D. This CDR3 reads CASSKSSPDDQPQHF. CDR3 bases: TGTGCCAGCAGCAAAAGTTCCCCCGATGATCAGCCCCAGCATTTT.